Listed below are T cell receptor beta chains from one sample, sequenced in a study. From the 5' RACE reads, TCRdb called clonotypes with MiXCR, one entry per CDR3 protein. This table holds about 10,000 distinct CDR3 sequences, around 15% found once. Specimen: Tregs sorted from blood. These receptors were taken from a female donor with breast cancer. Both conserved end residues are part of each CDR3. D genes are given only for firm matches. Clone size, where shown, is once, few, many, or a class for clones that have expanded.

j_gene: TRBJ2-1
v_gene: TRBV5-4
abundance: medium-sized
d_gene: TRBD2
CDR3nt: TGTGCCAGCAGCTCTGGACTAGCGGCCTACAATGAGCAGTTCTTC
CDR3aa: CASSSGLAAYNEQFF

j_gene: TRBJ2-7
v_gene: TRBV27
abundance: medium-sized
d_gene: TRBD1
CDR3nt: TGTGCCAGCGCGACAGGGGCCGAGCAGTACTTC
CDR3aa: CASATGAEQYF

j_gene: TRBJ2-2
v_gene: TRBV4-1
abundance: many
d_gene: NA
CDR3nt: TGCGCCAGCAGCCAAGATGAAACCGGGGAGCTGTTTTTT
CDR3aa: CASSQDETGELFF

j_gene: TRBJ2-2
v_gene: TRBV2
abundance: many
d_gene: NA
CDR3nt: TGTGCCAGCAAAAAAATTAGCGGGAACACCGGGGAGCTGTTTTTT
CDR3aa: CASKKISGNTGELFF

j_gene: TRBJ2-6
v_gene: TRBV19
abundance: NA
d_gene: TRBD1
CDR3nt: TGTGCCACCAAGGGACAGGGATCCGGGGCCAACGTCCTGACTTTC
CDR3aa: CATKGQGSGANVLTF

j_gene: TRBJ1-3
v_gene: TRBV7-8
abundance: many
d_gene: NA
CDR3nt: TGTGCCAGCAGCGAACAGCGGGGTGCATGGTCATATTTT
CDR3aa: CASSEQRGAWSYF

j_gene: TRBJ2-7
v_gene: TRBV12-3/TRBV12-4
abundance: NA
d_gene: TRBD2
CDR3nt: TGTGCCAGCAGAAAGTTAGCGGGAGCGGACGAGCAGTACTTC
CDR3aa: CASRKLAGADEQYF

j_gene: TRBJ2-2
v_gene: TRBV5-1
abundance: medium-sized
d_gene: TRBD2
CDR3nt: TGCGCCAGCAGCTTGGGGGGACTAGCGGTGAACACCGGGGAGCTGTTTTTT
CDR3aa: CASSLGGLAVNTGELFF

j_gene: TRBJ2-5
v_gene: TRBV20-1
abundance: medium-sized
d_gene: NA
CDR3nt: TGCAGTGTTCCGTACCAAGAGACCCAGTACTTC
CDR3aa: CSVPYQETQYF

j_gene: TRBJ2-1
v_gene: TRBV5-1
abundance: few
d_gene: NA
CDR3nt: TGCGCCAGCAGCTTGGACTACGTTTACAATGAGCAGTTCTTC
CDR3aa: CASSLDYVYNEQFF

j_gene: TRBJ2-3
v_gene: TRBV7-9
abundance: medium-sized
d_gene: NA
CDR3nt: TGTGCCAGCAGCTTAGACTTCGGGCTCCACACAGATACGCAGTATTTT
CDR3aa: CASSLDFGLHTDTQYF

j_gene: TRBJ2-3
v_gene: TRBV6-1
abundance: medium-sized
d_gene: NA
CDR3nt: TGTGCCAGCAGTGAGAACCTCCTAGATACGCAGTATTTT
CDR3aa: CASSENLLDTQYF

j_gene: TRBJ1-1
v_gene: TRBV28
abundance: many
d_gene: NA
CDR3nt: TGTGCCAGCAGTTCACGACGGGCCACTGAAGCTTTCTTT
CDR3aa: CASSSRRATEAFF

j_gene: TRBJ1-1
v_gene: TRBV5-1
abundance: NA
d_gene: NA
CDR3nt: TGCGCCAGCAACCGGGGAAACATGAACACTGAAGCTTTCTTT
CDR3aa: CASNRGNMNTEAFF

j_gene: TRBJ2-7
v_gene: TRBV5-1
abundance: few
d_gene: NA
CDR3nt: TGCGCCAGCAGCTTGGGCGGGTACTACGAGCAGTACTTC
CDR3aa: CASSLGGYYEQYF

j_gene: TRBJ2-7
v_gene: TRBV3-1
abundance: many
d_gene: TRBD2
CDR3nt: TGTGCCAGCAGCCCCACAGCGGGAGCGATCGAGCAGTACTTC
CDR3aa: CASSPTAGAIEQYF

j_gene: TRBJ2-6
v_gene: TRBV7-3
abundance: medium-sized
d_gene: NA
CDR3nt: TGTGCCAGCAGCTTAACGACCTCTGGGGCCAACGTCCTGACTTTC
CDR3aa: CASSLTTSGANVLTF

j_gene: TRBJ1-5
v_gene: TRBV30
abundance: NA
d_gene: TRBD1
CDR3nt: TGTGCCTGGAGTCCATCCGGGACAGGGGGGGATAGCAATCAGCCCCAGCATTTT
CDR3aa: CAWSPSGTGGDSNQPQHF

j_gene: TRBJ2-2
v_gene: TRBV7-9
abundance: many
d_gene: TRBD1
CDR3nt: TGTGCCAGCAGCCCTAGGACAGGATACGCTGGCACCGGGGAGCTGTTTTTT
CDR3aa: CASSPRTGYAGTGELFF

j_gene: TRBJ1-1
v_gene: TRBV6-4
abundance: many
d_gene: NA
CDR3nt: TGTGCCAGCAGTGACTCGAGCATTAACACTGAAGCTTTCTTT
CDR3aa: CASSDSSINTEAFF

j_gene: TRBJ1-4
v_gene: TRBV3-1
abundance: NA
d_gene: NA
CDR3nt: TGTGCCAGCGGACAAGAAGGCGAAGAACTGCTTTTT
CDR3aa: CASGQEGEELLF

j_gene: TRBJ2-5
v_gene: TRBV5-1
abundance: medium-sized
d_gene: NA
CDR3nt: TGCGCCAGCAGCTTAGTTGGACAGAACCAAGAGAGGCAGTACTTC
CDR3aa: CASSLVGQNQERQYF

j_gene: TRBJ2-1
v_gene: TRBV7-9
abundance: few
d_gene: NA
CDR3nt: TGTGCCAGCAGCTCCGGGACGGGCGGCGATGAGCAGTTCTTC
CDR3aa: CASSSGTGGDEQFF

j_gene: TRBJ2-1
v_gene: TRBV5-6
abundance: NA
d_gene: NA
CDR3nt: TGTGCCAGCAGCCAAGACAGCTACAATGAGCGGTTCTTC
CDR3aa: CASSQDSYNERFF

j_gene: TRBJ1-2
v_gene: TRBV5-1
abundance: medium-sized
d_gene: NA
CDR3nt: TGCGCCAGCAGCTTGGCCCTCGGGGGGGTAGATTATGGCTACACCTTC
CDR3aa: CASSLALGGVDYGYTF

j_gene: TRBJ2-3
v_gene: TRBV5-1
abundance: medium-sized
d_gene: NA
CDR3nt: TGCGCCAGCAGAGGGGGACCACACACAGATACGCAGTATTTT
CDR3aa: CASRGGPHTDTQYF

j_gene: TRBJ2-7
v_gene: TRBV24-1
abundance: medium-sized
d_gene: NA
CDR3nt: TGTGCCACCAGTGATACAAGACAGGAACCCTACGAGCAGTACTTC
CDR3aa: CATSDTRQEPYEQYF

j_gene: TRBJ1-1
v_gene: TRBV20-1
abundance: few
d_gene: NA
CDR3nt: TGCAGTGGATTGTGGAGGGGGGATCGAGCTTTCTTT
CDR3aa: CSGLWRGDRAFF

j_gene: TRBJ2-1
v_gene: TRBV7-9
abundance: medium-sized
d_gene: NA
CDR3nt: TGTGCCAGCAGAGGCTCGGCAGGGGCGGCCTACAATGAGCAGTTCTTC
CDR3aa: CASRGSAGAAYNEQFF

j_gene: TRBJ1-4
v_gene: TRBV7-3
abundance: medium-sized
d_gene: TRBD1
CDR3nt: TGTGCCAGCAGCCTATTGGGGACAGAGCCTAATGAAAAACTGTTTTTT
CDR3aa: CASSLLGTEPNEKLFF

j_gene: TRBJ1-1
v_gene: TRBV10-1
abundance: many
d_gene: NA
CDR3nt: TGCGCCAGCAGTGAAGGTCGGCGGGGTGTCACTGGAGCTTTCTTT
CDR3aa: CASSEGRRGVTGAFF

j_gene: TRBJ2-1
v_gene: TRBV24-1
abundance: NA
d_gene: NA
CDR3nt: TGTGCCACCAGTGATACTTCCGGGTTTAATGAGCAGTTCTTC
CDR3aa: CATSDTSGFNEQFF

j_gene: TRBJ1-1
v_gene: TRBV5-1
abundance: few
d_gene: NA
CDR3nt: TGCGCCAGCAGCTTAGGTCCGGGGAACACTGAAGCTTTCTTT
CDR3aa: CASSLGPGNTEAFF

j_gene: TRBJ2-3
v_gene: TRBV9
abundance: medium-sized
d_gene: TRBD1
CDR3nt: TGTGCCAGCAGCCTTCCGGGACAGGGAGAAGATACGCAGTATTTT
CDR3aa: CASSLPGQGEDTQYF

j_gene: TRBJ2-5
v_gene: TRBV9
abundance: medium-sized
d_gene: TRBD1
CDR3nt: TGTGCCAGCAGCGTAGTAGCAGGGGGCCCAGAGACCCAGTACTTC
CDR3aa: CASSVVAGGPETQYF

j_gene: TRBJ2-1
v_gene: TRBV15
abundance: few
d_gene: TRBD2
CDR3nt: TGTGCCACCAGCAGCCTGACTAGCGGGAGCTCCTACAATGAGCAGTTCTTC
CDR3aa: CATSSLTSGSSYNEQFF

j_gene: TRBJ1-1
v_gene: TRBV4-3
abundance: medium-sized
d_gene: TRBD1
CDR3nt: TGCGCCAGCAGCCAAACGGGACAGGGTGGTGTAGCTTTCTTT
CDR3aa: CASSQTGQGGVAFF

j_gene: TRBJ1-2
v_gene: TRBV9
abundance: medium-sized
d_gene: NA
CDR3nt: TGTGCCAGCAGCCCACCGGACAGCGGTACGGGCTACACCTTC
CDR3aa: CASSPPDSGTGYTF

j_gene: TRBJ2-5
v_gene: TRBV27
abundance: medium-sized
d_gene: TRBD2
CDR3nt: TGTGCCAGCAGCCGGACTAGCGGGACTAAGACCCAGTACTTC
CDR3aa: CASSRTSGTKTQYF

j_gene: TRBJ1-5
v_gene: TRBV6-2/TRBV6-3
abundance: medium-sized
d_gene: NA
CDR3nt: TGTGCCAGCAGTAACGGGGGTTCCGGATCGCAGCCCCAGCATTTT
CDR3aa: CASSNGGSGSQPQHF

j_gene: TRBJ2-3
v_gene: TRBV12-3/TRBV12-4
abundance: medium-sized
d_gene: NA
CDR3nt: TGTGCCAGCAGTATTGACAGAACCACAGATACGCAGTATTTT
CDR3aa: CASSIDRTTDTQYF

j_gene: TRBJ2-3
v_gene: TRBV5-1
abundance: medium-sized
d_gene: NA
CDR3nt: TGCGCCAGCAGTGATTCAAGGGAAGATACGCAGTATTTT
CDR3aa: CASSDSREDTQYF

j_gene: TRBJ1-6
v_gene: TRBV20-1
abundance: medium-sized
d_gene: TRBD1
CDR3nt: TGCAGTGCTCCGGGACAGGGGATTTATTCACCCCTCCACTTT
CDR3aa: CSAPGQGIYSPLHF